Only a few counts were recorded for the clone carrying this TCR beta chain. These data come from a study of breast tumors, draining lymph nodes, adjacent tissues. Unmatched junction bases numbered 7, after V lost 4 bases and J lost 9 bases. The CDR3 is 14 residues long. CDR1 SGHRS and CDR2 YFSETQ come from the germline V gene. TCRdb reprocessed the multiplex PCR reads via MiXCR and lists one record per CDR3 protein. Of more than 50,000 distinct CDR3 sequences detected, around 52% appear once; the ten largest clones hold roughly 20%. V is TRBV5-1 and J is TRBJ1-6; 7 bases align to TRBD1. The receptor was derived from a female donor with breast cancer. Some clones in this sample may be carry-over from other donors' samples. The specimen was breast tumor tissue. CDR3 coding DNA: TGCGCCAGCAGCGATCCCGGGACAGCTTCACCCCTCCACTTT. It specifies CASSDPGTASPLHF.